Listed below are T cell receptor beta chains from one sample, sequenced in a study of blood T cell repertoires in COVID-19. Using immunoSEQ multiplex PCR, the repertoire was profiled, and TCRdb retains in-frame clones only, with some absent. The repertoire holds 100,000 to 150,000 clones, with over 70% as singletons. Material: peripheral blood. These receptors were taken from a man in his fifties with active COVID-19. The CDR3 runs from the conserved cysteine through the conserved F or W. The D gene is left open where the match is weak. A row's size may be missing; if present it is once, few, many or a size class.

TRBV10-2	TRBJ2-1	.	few	TGCGCCAGCAGTCCGGGACTTAGCTCCTACAATGAGCAGTTCTTC	CASSPGLSSYNEQFF
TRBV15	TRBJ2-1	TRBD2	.	TGTGCCACCAGCCGTAGCGGGGGGGAAGCCAATGAGCAGTTCTTC	CATSRSGGEANEQFF
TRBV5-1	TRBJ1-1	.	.	TGCGCCAGCCGACAGTCGAACACTGAAGCTTTCTTT	CASRQSNTEAFF
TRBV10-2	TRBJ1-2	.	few	TGCGCCAGCAGTGATATGGCAGGGACTAACTATGGCTACACCTTC	CASSDMAGTNYGYTF
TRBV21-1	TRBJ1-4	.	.	TGTGCCAGCAGCATTGACTTCCCCGGGCGGGAAAAAACTAATGAAAAACTGTTTTTT	CASSIDFPGREKTNEKLFF
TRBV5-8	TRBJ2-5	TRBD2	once	TGTGCCAGCAGCTTACTAGCGGGGGGCTCTACCCAAGAGACCCAGTACTTC	CASSLLAGGSTQETQYF
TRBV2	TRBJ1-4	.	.	TGTGCCAGCAGTCGGGGGACTAATGAAAAACTGTTTTTT	CASSRGTNEKLFF
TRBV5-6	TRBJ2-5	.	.	TGTGCCAGCAGCCCATGGGGGGGGGCCCAAGAGACCCAGTACTTC	CASSPWGGAQETQYF
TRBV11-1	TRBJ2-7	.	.	TGTGCCAGCAGCTTAGGGGACTTAGCTTACTACGAGCAGTACTTC	CASSLGDLAYYEQYF
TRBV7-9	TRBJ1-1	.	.	TGTGCCAGCAGCTTAGATGGAGAGGGCGGAACTGAAGCTTTCTTT	CASSLDGEGGTEAFF
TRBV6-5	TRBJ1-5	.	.	TGTGCCAGCAGTACCGTTAGCCAGCCCCAGCATTTT	CASSTVSQPQHF
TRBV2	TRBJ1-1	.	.	TGTGCCAGCGGACTTTTGAACACTGAAGCTTTCTTT	CASGLLNTEAFF
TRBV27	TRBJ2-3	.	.	TGTGCCAGCAGTTTATCGGCGGGGAGAGGGTCAGATACGCAGTATTTT	CASSLSAGRGSDTQYF
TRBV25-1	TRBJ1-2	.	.	TGTGCCAGCAGTGAAGACCCCCGGGACTATGGCTACACCTTC	CASSEDPRDYGYTF
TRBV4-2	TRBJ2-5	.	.	TGTGCCAGCAGCCAAGATACGGGGGTAGAGACCCAGTACTTC	CASSQDTGVETQYF
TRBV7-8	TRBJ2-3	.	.	TGTGCCAGCAGCTTATCCAGGACTTTTCTGGCAGATACGCAGTATTTT	CASSLSRTFLADTQYF
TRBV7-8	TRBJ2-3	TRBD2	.	TGTGCCAGCCGAAAAACATTAATAGCGGGGAACACAGATACGCAGTATTTT	CASRKTLIAGNTDTQYF
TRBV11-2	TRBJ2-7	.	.	TGTGCCAGCAGCTTGTACGCAGGGCTTACCTACGAGCAGTACTTC	CASSLYAGLTYEQYF
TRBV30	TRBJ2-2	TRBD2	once	TGTGCCTGGATGAACGGGGGGTTCGACACCGGGGAGCTGTTTTTT	CAWMNGGFDTGELFF
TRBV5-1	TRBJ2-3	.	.	TGCGCCAGCAGCTTGGCCGTAGCGTACTCTAGCACAGATACGCAGTATTTT	CASSLAVAYSSTDTQYF
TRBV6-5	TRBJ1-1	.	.	TGTGCCAGCAGTTACTCGGGGAGGGCTTTCTTT	CASSYSGRAFF
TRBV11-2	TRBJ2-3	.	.	TGTGCCAGCAGCTGGGGCGGTCGGAGCACAGATACGCAGTATTTT	CASSWGGRSTDTQYF
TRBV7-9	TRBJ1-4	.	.	TGTGCCAGCACCCACAGGGTTTCTCAGGAAAAACTGTTTTTT	CASTHRVSQEKLFF
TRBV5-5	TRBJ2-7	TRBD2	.	TGTGCCAGCAGCTTAAGCCCTAGCGGGGCCGTCTACGAGCAGTACTTC	CASSLSPSGAVYEQYF
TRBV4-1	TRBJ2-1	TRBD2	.	TGCGCCAGCAGCCAGGAGGCTAGCGGGGGGTCTTGGGAGCAGTTCTTC	CASSQEASGGSWEQFF
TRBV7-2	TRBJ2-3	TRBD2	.	TGTGCCAGCAGCGGAGGGGCTAGCGGCGCCACAGATACGCAGTATTTT	CASSGGASGATDTQYF
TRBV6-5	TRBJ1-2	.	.	TGTGCCAGCAGTCCCCGAGGCAACGGCCTCTATGGCTACACCTTC	CASSPRGNGLYGYTF
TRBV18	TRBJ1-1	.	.	TGTGCCAGCTCACGAGGCAGGGGAACTTTCTTT	CASSRGRGTFF
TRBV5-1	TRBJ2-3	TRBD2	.	TGCGCCAGCAGTTCTACTAGCGGGGGAGCCCAAACCCTCACAGATACGCAGTATTTT	CASSSTSGGAQTLTDTQYF